Presented here are 26 T cell receptor beta chains from one specimen sequenced in a study of T cell responses to AZD1222 COVID-19 vaccine. Sequencing used immunoSEQ multiplex PCR; TCRdb keeps in-frame clones, though not all of them. The sample holds under 150,000 clones; roughly 80% are singletons and the top ten take around 4.1%. Sequencing was performed on peripheral blood, taken on day 0 of MenACWY control vaccination. Receptors were obtained from an adult in good health.

The CDR3 protein is CASSLNGYNEQFF. The CDR3 DNA reads as TGCGCCAGCAGCTTGAACGGGTACAATGAGCAGTTCTTC. V is TRBV5-1 and J is TRBJ2-1; D is unresolved. Trimming removed 1 base at V and 4 bases at J, with 6 bases between. CDR1 is SGHRS and CDR2 is YFSETQ in the germline V gene. This CDR3 contains 13 residues.

This rearrangement joins TRBV19 to TRBJ2-7, with a tentative D call TRBD1 (5 bases). With 5 bases removed from V and 0 bases from J, the gap between germline ends came to 8 bases. There are 13 residues in the CDR3. Looked up from germline, CDR1 is LNHDA and CDR2 is SQIVND (reference sequence). The CDR3 spells CASSRQSSYEQYF. Here the CDR3 DNA reads TGTGCCAGTAGTCGACAGAGCTCCTACGAGCAGTACTTC.

The table lists this clone with a count of one. The V gene is TRBV6-6, the J gene TRBJ2-3, with 8 bases that match TRBD2. Germline values: CDR1 MNHNY, CDR2 SVGAGI (reference sequence). Trimming removed 5 bases from V and 4 bases from J; junction bases left unmatched: 14. This CDR3 has 17 residues. CDR3 in amino acids: CASSPTGGGPPPDTQYF. CDR3 sequence (DNA): TGTGCCAGCAGTCCTACTGGCGGGGGGCCCCCCCCAGATACGCAGTATTTT.

The chain couples TRBV3-1 (or the pseudogene TRBV3-2) to TRBJ2-7; 8 bases fit TRBD2. Trimming removed 4 bases from V and 4 bases from J; junction bases left unmatched: 12. The length of the CDR3 is 16 residues. Germline CDR1 is LGHDT and CDR2 is YNNKEL (reference sequence). CDR3 nucleotide sequence: TGTGCCAGCAGCCCCCACAGCGGGGGAGTAATTTACGAGCAGTACTTC. The encoded protein is CASSPHSGGVIYEQYF.

This clone was seen a handful of times. V is TRBV9 and J is TRBJ1-2; the D gene is possibly TRBD1 (5 bases). The CDR3 has 18 amino acids. The V gene's germline CDR1 is SGDLS and CDR2 YYNGEE. Trimming removed 4 bases from V and 1 base from J, with 23 bases in between. Here the CDR3 DNA reads TGTGCCAGCAGCTCGGCTGGAGGGGCGCTTCGGGATAACTATGGCTACACCTTC. Translated: CASSSAGGALRDNYGYTF.

This sequence joins TRBV28 and TRBJ1-5; D gene unclear. This CDR3 spans 12 amino acids. In germline, CDR1 is MDHEN, CDR2 SYDVKM. Trimming removed 2 bases from V and 11 bases from J, with 10 bases in between. CDR3 nucleotide sequence: TGTGCCAGCAGTTTAGGGCACCCAACCCAGCATTTT. Protein: CASSLGHPTQHF.

The rearrangement joins TRBV12-3 or TRBV12-4 to TRBJ1-1; D is undetermined. The CDR3 is 12 amino acids. The ends were cut back, 3 bases at V and 5 bases at J, with 7 bases in the middle. Here the CDR3 reads CASSFRKTEAFF. The CDR3 nucleotides are TGTGCCAGCAGTTTCAGGAAGACTGAAGCTTTCTTT.

This clone appeared a single time. The V and J genes are TRBV7-9 and TRBJ1-5; D gene ambiguous. Trimming shortened V by 4 bases and J by 5 bases, and 6 bases separated the two germline ends. The CDR3 sequence is 12 residues long. Germline CDR1 SEHNR, CDR2 FQNEAQ (reference sequence). CDR3 loop: CASSSPHQPQHF. As DNA, the CDR3 is TGTGCCAGCAGCTCGCCTCATCAGCCCCAGCATTTT.

V usage is TRBV27 and J usage is TRBJ2-2; D uncertain. This CDR3 is 14 amino acids long. Trimming stripped 7 bases from V and 5 bases from J, with 14 bases between. Germline CDR1 and CDR2: MNHEY and SMNVEV (reference sequence). The CDR3 bases are TGTGCCAGCACTTGGGCAGTGGGTACCGGGGAGCTGTTTTTT. It yields the protein CASTWAVGTGELFF.

The chain combines TRBV28 with TRBJ1-1, with no clear D. Trimming left V 5 bases short and J 0 bases short, with 7 bases between. The CDR3 extends over 13 amino acids. Germline CDR1 is MDHEN and CDR2 is SYDVKM. The CDR3 DNA reads TGTGCCAGCAGTAGGCAGATGAACACTGAAGCTTTCTTT. Protein product: CASSRQMNTEAFF.

The chain is built from TRBV9 and TRBJ2-1, with 8 bases identical to TRBD1. Germline loops: CDR1 SGDLS, CDR2 YYNGEE. This CDR3 comprises 15 residues. J lost 8 bases, V lost 3 bases, and 10 bases had no gene match. The CDR3: CASSDNRGIIDEQFF. CDR3 nucleotide sequence: TGTGCCAGCAGCGATAACAGGGGGATCATTGATGAGCAGTTCTTC. Based on the CDR3 plus reference TRBV9 and TRBJ2-1, the full variable domain is DSGVTQTPKHLITATGQRVTLRCSPRSGDLSVYWYQQSLDQGLQFLIQYYNGEERAKGNILERFSAQQFPDLHSELNLSSLELGDSALYFCASSDNRGIIDEQFFGPGTRLTVL.

The chain links TRBV5-4 to TRBJ1-2; 8 bases are a match to TRBD1. The V gene end was trimmed by 0 bases and the J gene end by 1 base; junction bases not matched to a gene: 2. The CDR3 is 15 amino acids. The germline V gene has CDR1 SGHNT and CDR2 YYREEE (reference sequence). This CDR3 is CASSLGGQVNYGYTF. The CDR3, as DNA: TGTGCCAGCAGCTTGGGGGGACAGGTTAACTATGGCTACACCTTC.

The rearrangement joins TRBV6-5 to TRBJ2-3, with 10 bases lining up with TRBD2. Germline CDR1 is MNHEY and CDR2 is SVGAGI. The CDR3 has 15 residues. V shed 5 bases, J shed 4 bases, and the junction held 6 bases outside the gene matches. The CDR3 region is CASSHLAGEADTQYF. The CDR3 DNA reads TGTGCCAGCAGTCATCTAGCGGGGGAAGCAGATACGCAGTATTTT.

The chain couples TRBV6-2 or TRBV6-3 to TRBJ2-6; D not certain. The CDR3 runs to 16 residues. Germline loops: CDR1 MNHEY, CDR2 SVGEGT. Trimming removed 4 bases at V and 5 bases at J, with 15 bases between. The CDR3 nucleotides are TGTGCCAGCAGTTCCGCTACGAGCGCGAGGGCCAACGTCCTGACTTTC. It yields the protein CASSSATSARANVLTF.

This chain joins TRBV6-4 and TRBJ2-3; D gene uncertain. Deletions cut 6 bases from V and 5 bases from J, with 12 bases between. CDR1 is MRHNA, CDR2 SNTAGT, per germline. This CDR3 is 13 amino acids long. Written as DNA, the CDR3 is TGTGCCAGCAGCGAAGGAAGAGGAGATACGCAGTATTTT. It codes for CASSEGRGDTQYF.

The genes are TRBV28 and TRBJ1-1, with D uncertain. Trimming pared 1 base from V and 0 bases from J, leaving 6 bases between. Germline V gene sequence: CDR1 MDHEN, CDR2 SYDVKM. CDR3 length equals 14 residues. The CDR3 spells CASSLSRVNTEAFF. CDR3 nucleotide sequence: TGTGCCAGCAGTTTATCGCGGGTGAACACTGAAGCTTTCTTT. Filled out from reference TRBV28 and TRBJ1-1, the complete variable domain reads DVKVTQSSRYLVKRTGEKVFLECVQDMDHENMFWYRQDPGLGLRLIYFSYDVKMKEKGDIPEGYSVSREKKERFSLILESASTNQTSMYLCASSLSRVNTEAFFGQGTRLTVV.

The chain's CDR3 is CASSPRSSGVYNEQFF. The CDR3 DNA reads TGTGCCAGCAGCCCCCGGTCTAGCGGGGTATACAATGAGCAGTTCTTC. The J gene is TRBJ2-1, the V gene TRBV9, with 9 bases matching TRBD2. Germline CDR1 SGDLS, CDR2 YYNGEE. V lost 4 bases, J lost 4 bases, and 9 bases stayed unmatched. The CDR3 runs to 16 residues.

The rearrangement joins TRBV3-1 (or the pseudogene TRBV3-2) to TRBJ2-2, with D unclear. The V end lost 4 bases, the J end lost 1 base, and 16 bases lay between the germline ends. From germline, CDR1 is LGHDT and CDR2 YNNKEL (reference sequence). The CDR3 totals 17 residues. The DNA for the CDR3 is TGTGCCAGCAGCCCGCACTACGTTAAGGGGAACACCGGGGAGCTGTTTTTT. It yields the protein CASSPHYVKGNTGELFF.

The chain couples TRBV4-1 to TRBJ2-2; the match to TRBD1 covers 8 bases. CDR1 is MGHRA, CDR2 YSYEKL, per germline. V was clipped by 1 base and J by 6 bases; unmatched bases: 7. The CDR3 covers 16 residues. This chain's CDR3 is CASSQVTGEVPGELFF. CDR3 DNA sequence: TGCGCCAGCAGCCAAGTGACAGGGGAAGTCCCCGGGGAGCTGTTTTTT.

The chain has TRBV5-1 and TRBJ1-2; 9 nucleotides agree with TRBD1. V gave up 6 bases and J gave up 8 bases; unmatched junction bases: 11. CDR1 SGHRS and CDR2 YFSETQ come from the germline V gene. The CDR3 runs 14 residues. The CDR3 DNA sequence: TGCGCCAGCACCCCCGGGACAGGGTCGGGCGGCTACACCTTC. Residues: CASTPGTGSGGYTF.

The chain employs TRBV27 and TRBJ1-1, with 7 positions matching TRBD1. This CDR3 spans 14 amino acids. The germline V gene encodes CDR1 MNHEY and CDR2 SMNVEV (reference sequence). J gave up 5 bases and V 5 bases, and 8 bases lay outside the gene matches. Here the CDR3 DNA reads TGTGCCAGCAGTCCCCGACAGGGTAGGACTGAAGCTTTCTTT. Encoded protein: CASSPRQGRTEAFF.

The chain joins TRBV6-2 or TRBV6-3 to TRBJ2-1, with 12 positions matching TRBD2. The V and J ends lost 2 bases and 13 bases, in that order; junction bases with no gene match: 9. Germline CDR1 reads MNHEY; CDR2 reads SVGEGT. The CDR3 is 15 amino acids. The CDR3 spells CASSYGRLAGGHQFF. In nucleotides, the CDR3 is TGTGCCAGCAGTTACGGGCGCCTAGCGGGGGGGCACCAGTTCTTC.

As to this clone: At one of its ends the junction is not consistent with the germline gene, which may arise from a read error. The CDR3 spells CASSPNRGIGHF. The CDR3 DNA sequence: TGTGCCAGCTCACCGAACAGGGGGATCGGGCACTTC. The V gene is TRBV18, the J gene TRBJ2-7, with 8 bases aligning to TRBD1. The CDR3 is 12 residues long. Germline CDR1 is KGHSH and CDR2 is LQKENI.

The CDR3 DNA follows: TGTGCCAGCAGTGAATGGGCAGGGACCTATGGCTACACCTTC. This codes for CASSEWAGTYGYTF. The chain uses TRBV6-1 and TRBJ1-2; possibly TRBD1 for D (5 bases). There are 14 residues in the CDR3. Germline loops: CDR1 MNHNS, CDR2 SASEGT. V lost 2 bases to trimming and J lost 4 bases, with 11 bases between them.

J is TRBJ2-7 and V is TRBV18; D remains ambiguous. The CDR3 runs to 13 residues. Looked up from germline, CDR1 is KGHSH and CDR2 is LQKENI. Trimming took off 4 bases at V and 3 bases at J, with 10 bases between the two ends. The CDR3 coding sequence is TGTGCCAGCTCACATCTGGAAAACTACGAGCAGTACGTC. Amino acids: CASSHLENYEQYV.

The chain is built from TRBV12-5 and TRBJ1-2; possible D gene TRBD1, 6 bases. Germline-derived CDR1 and CDR2 are LGHNT and FRNRAP. V shed 0 bases and J shed 3 bases, with 11 bases lying between them. The CDR3 is 15 amino acids. CDR3 nucleotides: TGTGCTAGTGGTTTGGTAGGGGGGACCTACTATGGCTACACCTTC. Translated, it gives CASGLVGGTYYGYTF.